Listed below are T cell receptor beta chains from one sample, sequenced in a study of post-analysis software for immune sequencing data. TCRdb redid the calling of the PCR reads with MiXCR, one entry per CDR3 protein. The sample shows fewer than 850,000 distinct CDR3 sequences, around 42% of them seen only once. The sequenced sample was blood. The receptors stem from a girl between 5 and 17 years old with multiple sclerosis. The CDR3 runs from the conserved cysteine through the conserved F or W. Fields, in order: D gene, clone size, V gene, J gene, CDR3 protein, CDR3 DNA. The D gene is left open where the match is weak. Clone size is not always given. Where it is, it says once, few, many or a class for expanded clones.

-,few,TRBV12-3/TRBV12-4,TRBJ2-7,CASGQGRPSSYEQYF,TGTGCCAGTGGGCAGGGGAGACCCAGCTCCTACGAGCAGTACTTC
TRBD1,many,TRBV6-6,TRBJ2-3,CASSRTGETDTQYF,TGTGCCAGCAGCCGGACAGGGGAGACAGATACGCAGTATTTT
-,-,TRBV5-5,TRBJ2-1,CASSSEGGVEFF,TGTGCCAGCAGCTCCGAAGGAGGGGTGGAGTTCTTC
-,-,TRBV20-1,TRBJ1-2,CSAPNTPGYTF,TGCAGTGCTCCTAACACCCCGGGCTACACCTTC
-,-,TRBV12-3/TRBV12-4,TRBJ2-7,CASSPSDRDEQYF,TGTGCCAGCAGCCCATCGGACCGGGATGAGCAGTACTTC
-,few,TRBV4-2,TRBJ1-5,CASSPGGWEPQHF,TGTGCCAGCAGCCCCGGGGGGTGGGAGCCCCAGCATTTT
-,-,TRBV7-2,TRBJ2-7,CASSPVGAGSTYEQYF,TGTGCCAGCAGCCCAGTCGGTGCCGGGTCGACATACGAGCAGTACTTC
TRBD2,-,TRBV7-2,TRBJ2-5,CASSRETSGKETQYF,TGTGCCAGCAGCAGAGAGACTAGCGGAAAAGAGACCCAGTACTTC
TRBD1,-,TRBV20-1,TRBJ1-2,CSASRQGKGYGYTF,TGCAGTGCTAGCCGACAGGGGAAGGGCTATGGCTACACCTTC
TRBD2,few,TRBV12-3/TRBV12-4,TRBJ2-5,CASSLLPLAEQYF,TGTGCCAGCAGTTTGCTCCCGCTAGCGGAGCAGTACTTC
-,-,TRBV12-3/TRBV12-4,TRBJ2-7,CASSLRPASYEHYF,TGTGCCAGCAGTTTAAGACCGGCGTCGTACGAGCACTACTTC
-,few,TRBV27,TRBJ2-7,CASSPPPYYEQYF,TGTGCCAGCAGCCCGCCCCCATACTACGAGCAGTACTTC
-,-,TRBV9,TRBJ2-1,CVSSAYDRDSNNEQFF,TGTGTCAGCAGCGCCTATGACCGGGACTCCAACAATGAGCAGTTCTTC
TRBD1,-,TRBV14,TRBJ2-5,CASSHRQGQETQYF,TGTGCCAGCAGCCATAGACAGGGCCAAGAGACCCAGTACTTC
TRBD1,once,TRBV6-2/TRBV6-3,TRBJ1-2,CASSHRQGYGYTF,TGTGCCAGCAGTCATCGACAGGGCTATGGCTACACCTTC
-,-,TRBV27,TRBJ1-6,CASNVGLPGSPLHF,TGTGCCAGCAACGTAGGACTCCCCGGTTCACCCCTCCACTTT
TRBD1,few,TRBV7-9,TRBJ1-2,CASSVPGQGAFGYTF,TGTGCCAGCAGCGTACCGGGACAGGGGGCATTTGGCTACACCTTC
TRBD2,few,TRBV20-1,TRBJ2-5,CSANSGSEETQYF,TGCAGTGCAAATAGCGGGAGTGAAGAGACCCAGTACTTC
-,few,TRBV7-9,TRBJ2-1,CASSRDSLVEQFF,TGTGCCAGCAGCCGGGACTCTCTGGTCGAGCAGTTCTTC
-,-,TRBV29-1,TRBJ2-7,CSVGRGISYEQYF,TGCAGCGTTGGCAGGGGAATCTCCTACGAGCAGTACTTC
TRBD1,-,TRBV20-1,TRBJ2-1,CSASVYRDRASLSYNEQFF,TGCAGTGCTAGTGTTTATCGAGACAGGGCCTCTCTCTCCTACAATGAGCAGTTCTTC
TRBD2,-,TRBV28,TRBJ2-3,CASSLGSLAGATDTQYF,TGTGCCAGCAGTTTGGGTTCTCTAGCGGGAGCCACAGATACGCAGTATTTT
TRBD2,few,TRBV24-1,TRBJ2-1,CATSGRPPAASGRAFGQFF,TGTGCCACCAGTGGTCGCCCGCCCGCGGCTAGCGGGAGGGCCTTTGGGCAGTTCTTC
TRBD1,-,TRBV24-1,TRBJ1-2,CATSDPTGDYGYTF,TGTGCCACCAGTGATCCGACAGGGGACTATGGCTACACCTTC
TRBD2,-,TRBV5-4,TRBJ2-1,CASSPEAGGSREQFF,TGTGCCAGCAGCCCGGAGGCGGGAGGATCGCGTGAGCAGTTCTTC
TRBD2,many,TRBV5-1,TRBJ2-1,CASSLASGSRNNEQFF,TGCGCCAGCAGCTTGGCTAGCGGGAGTCGGAACAATGAGCAGTTCTTC
-,-,TRBV29-1,TRBJ2-2,CSVTTGAGELFF,TGCAGCGTGACCACGGGGGCCGGGGAGCTGTTTTTT
TRBD2,-,TRBV6-5,TRBJ2-7,CASKVLGTITDEQYF,TGTGCCAGCAAGGTCCTCGGGACTATAACCGACGAGCAGTACTTC
-,few,TRBV7-9,TRBJ2-7,CASSIKSYEQYF,TGTGCCAGCAGCATTAAATCCTACGAGCAGTACTTC
-,-,TRBV15,TRBJ2-3,CATSSETADTQYF,TGTGCCACCAGCAGTGAGACAGCTGATACGCAGTATTTT